Here is one T cell receptor beta chain with its context. There are 15 residues in the CDR3. Trimming took 6 bases from V and 6 from J; bases not matched to a gene: 13. Germline CDR1 and CDR2: MNHEY and SMNVEV (reference sequence). The sample is drawn from a study of radiotherapy plus CTLA-4 blockade in lung cancer. Assay used: immunoSEQ multiplex PCR; TCRdb lists only in-frame clones, some missing. The sample carries 70,000 to 85,000 clones, just under 75% recorded once. Sequenced here: peripheral blood, sampled from a patient treated with radiotherapy plus ipilimumab. This rearrangement joins TRBV27 to TRBJ2-7; 8 nucleotides match TRBD2. The clonotype was recovered from a human donor with non-small cell lung cancer whose response to radiotherapy plus ipilimumab could not be evaluated. CDR3 amino acids: CASSQDGGVWAEQYF. DNA for the CDR3: TGTGCCAGCAGCCAAGACGGGGGGGTTTGGGCCGAGCAGTACTTC.